The 17 T cell receptor beta chains reported below all come from one sample, sequenced in a study of OX40 agonist ivuxolimab in advanced cancers. TCRdb's copy holds only in-frame clones and misses some; the assay was immunoSEQ multiplex PCR. Here the sample spans around 76,000 clones, around four fifths being singletons. Sequenced material: CD4+ or CD8+ T cells sorted from blood, taken in a trial of the OX40 agonist ivuxolimab. These receptors were obtained from an adult with an advanced solid tumor such as melanoma, head and neck, liver or kidney cancer.

The J gene is TRBJ2-5, the V gene TRBV27; TRBD1 matches at 12 bases. With the DNA end fitting TRBJ2-7 better, the J assignment may be wrong. Germline CDR1 is MNHEY and CDR2 is SMNVEV (reference sequence). CDR3 length: 15 amino acids. In nucleotides, the CDR3 is TGTGCCAGCAGTTCGGGACAGGGGGCTACTTACGAGCAGTACTTC. This sequence encodes CASSSGQGATYEQYF.

The J gene is TRBJ1-3, the V gene TRBV19, with D perhaps TRBD1 (5 bases). Germline CDR1 is LNHDA and CDR2 is SQIVND (reference sequence). The V end lost 10 bases, the J end lost 1 base, and 20 bases lay between the germline ends. The CDR3 is 16 amino acids. In DNA form, the CDR3 reads TGTGCCACAGCCGCGAGGGGCAGGGAGTCTGGAAACACCATATATTTT. It is translated as CATAARGRESGNTIYF.

This chain uses TRBV21-1 with TRBJ1-4; TRBD1, the table's D call, lacks a check against the DNA. TRBV21-1 is recorded as a pseudogene. The CDR3 covers 14 residues. The CDR3 spells CASSINRGQEKLFF. The CDR3 bases are TGTGCCAGCAGCATAAACAGGGGGCAAGAAAAACTGTTTTTT.

This clone was seen a few times. The chain has TRBV7-9 and TRBJ2-2, with D possibly being TRBD1 or TRBD2 (5 bases each). The CDR3 is 15 residues long. CDR1 is SEHNR, CDR2 FQNEAQ, per germline (reference sequence). Trimming cost V 8 bases and J 1 base, with 14 bases left between them. The CDR3, as DNA: TGTGCCAGCCCAAGCCCTGGGGGGAACACCGGGGAGCTGTTTTTT. Translation: CASPSPGGNTGELFF.

This chain joins TRBV19 and TRBJ2-7; 7 nucleotides line up with TRBD1. CDR3 length: 13 amino acids. Per germline, CDR1 LNHDA and CDR2 SQIVND (reference sequence). The trim removed 6 bases at V and 0 bases at J, leaving 2 bases unmatched. For the CDR3, the DNA is TGTGCCAGTAGCCGGGACAGCTCCTACGAGCAGTACTTC. Translation gives CASSRDSSYEQYF.

J is TRBJ1-5 and V is TRBV15; possibly TRBD1 for D (6 bases). Trimming shortened V by 2 bases and J by 0 bases, and 17 bases separated the two germline ends. Germline assignment: CDR1 LNHNV and CDR2 YYDKDF (reference sequence). This CDR3 region has 18 residues. CDR3 loop: CATSRQVTGTYSNQPQHF. CDR3 sequence (DNA): TGTGCCACCAGCAGACAAGTAACAGGGACCTATAGCAATCAGCCCCAGCATTTT.

The V gene is TRBV15, the J gene TRBJ1-5; possibly TRBD1 for D (6 bases). This CDR3 is 16 amino acids long. Deletions cut 5 bases from V and 3 bases from J, with 17 bases between. Germline CDR1 reads LNHNV; CDR2 reads YYDKDF (reference sequence). CDR3: CATSPYVRGTNQPQHF. The CDR3 coding sequence is TGTGCCACCAGCCCATACGTGAGGGGGACCAATCAGCCCCAGCATTTT.

The chain joins TRBV6-5 to TRBJ2-4, with D unclear. Trimming took 6 bases from V and 2 from J, leaving 5 bases between them. Germline CDR1 and CDR2: MNHEY and SVGAGI. The CDR3 consists of 12 residues. The CDR3 DNA follows: TGTGCCAGCAGCCCTACCAAAAACATTCAGTACTTC. Translating gives CASSPTKNIQYF.

The chain has TRBV7-2 and TRBJ2-5; TRBD1 is a possible D gene (6 bases). Between the trimmed V and J ends, which lost 5 bases and 9 bases, there was a span of 16 bases. Germline-derived CDR1 and CDR2 are SGHTA and FQGNSA. CDR3 length equals 13 residues. The CDR3 DNA sequence: TGTGCCAGCAGCGTGGGTGGACAGTCTCCCCAGTACTTC. Translated: CASSVGGQSPQYF.

This rearrangement joins TRBV4-1 to TRBJ2-1; TRBD1 aligns across 10 bases. This CDR3 spans 18 amino acids. Germline V gene lookup returns CDR1 MGHRA and CDR2 YSYEKL. After removal of 0 bases from V and 3 bases from J, the junction contained 8 bases not matched to a gene. The chain's CDR3 is CASSQDFSGQGYYNEQFF. The CDR3 nucleotides are TGCGCCAGCAGCCAAGATTTTTCGGGACAGGGGTACTACAATGAGCAGTTCTTC.

This clone was counted a few times. The chain uses TRBV6-1 and TRBJ2-1, with TRBD2 as a possible D gene (7 bases). The germline V gene has CDR1 MNHNS and CDR2 SASEGT. The CDR3 is 14 residues long. V lost 2 bases, J lost 8 bases, and 13 bases lay in between. DNA for the CDR3: TGTGCCAGCAGTGAAATACGGGGGGCGGATGAGCAGTTCTTC. Translating gives CASSEIRGADEQFF.

This sequence joins TRBV27 and TRBJ2-7; D ambiguous. Trimming removed 1 base from V and 1 base from J, with 14 bases in between. Germline CDR1 reads MNHEY; CDR2 reads SMNVEV (reference sequence). This CDR3 contains 16 residues. CDR3 protein: CASSLYDMTYSYEQYF. The CDR3 DNA reads TGTGCCAGCAGTTTATACGACATGACCTATTCCTACGAGCAGTACTTC.

The chain uses TRBV15 and TRBJ2-2, with no clear D. This CDR3 has 14 residues. V was pared by 8 bases and J by 4 bases, with 14 bases between. Germline V gene lookup returns CDR1 LNHNV and CDR2 YYDKDF (reference sequence). This CDR3 reads CATRPDPSTGELFF. The CDR3 DNA reads TGTGCCACCCGGCCCGATCCGAGCACCGGGGAGCTGTTTTTT.

The J gene is TRBJ2-2, the V gene TRBV7-9, with D possibly matching TRBD1 (5 bases). The CDR3 is 14 residues long. The germline CDR1 and CDR2 sequences are SEHNR and FQNEAQ (reference sequence). V lost 7 bases and J lost 4, with 13 bases in between. CDR3 sequence (DNA): TGTGCCAGCACCGAAGGGGCTTTCACCGGGGAGCTGTTTTTT. Translation gives CASTEGAFTGELFF.

The chain recombines TRBV11-3 with TRBJ2-1; D is tentatively TRBD1 or TRBD2 (6 bases each). Trimming took 5 bases from V and 7 from J, leaving 18 bases between them. Per germline, CDR1 SGHNT and CDR2 YENEEA. The CDR3 extends over 15 amino acids. The CDR3 here is CASSLSGARENEQFF. CDR3 bases: TGTGCCAGCAGCCTCTCGGGGGCAAGGGAGAATGAGCAGTTCTTC.

The V gene is TRBV7-2, the J gene TRBJ2-5; TRBD2 matches at 7 bases. This CDR3 contains 15 residues. Trimming took 3 bases from V and 8 from J; bases not matched to a gene: 12. Germline V gene data show CDR1 as SGHTA and CDR2 as FQGNSA. Here the CDR3 DNA reads TGTGCCAGCAGCTTCGAGTTTTATGCGGGAGCCACCCAGTACTTC. Amino acid sequence: CASSFEFYAGATQYF.

The chain joins TRBV11-2 to TRBJ2-7; D gene ambiguous. The CDR3 is 12 amino acids. Trimming left V 0 bases short and J 5 bases short, with 5 bases between. Looked up from germline, CDR1 is SGHAT and CDR2 is FQNNGV. The CDR3 DNA is TGTGCCAGCAGCTTAGATTACAACGAGCAGTACGTC. Its translation: CASSLDYNEQYV.